The T cell receptor beta chain described here comes from a study of T cell responses to AZD1222 COVID-19 vaccine. Whole-study findings and limits: Donors, mostly white British, included more females; clonal diversity was possibly underestimated. As reported, nearly half of all spike-specific TCRs target variant regions that are unmutated. Sampling captured repertoires only after the peak T cell response.

The germline V and J ends were trimmed by 5 bases and 1 base, with 14 bases remaining between them. The CDR3 contains 15 residues. The germline V gene encodes CDR1 MNHEY and CDR2 SMNVEV (reference sequence). The method was immunoSEQ multiplex PCR; TCRdb's version includes in-frame clones alone and lacks a portion of them. The sample has about 140,000 clones, over 75% seen once. In regard to this clone: Its antigen remains unidentified.

J is TRBJ1-1 and V is TRBV27; D perhaps matches TRBD1 (5 bases). Specimen: peripheral blood, collected on day 0 of AZD1222 vaccination. The clonotype was recovered from an adult in good health. This CDR3 reads CASSPLGTGNTEAFF. The CDR3, as DNA: TGTGCCAGCAGTCCTCTAGGGACGGGGAACACTGAAGCTTTCTTT.